What follows are 30 T cell receptor beta chains derived from one specimen sequenced in a study of metastatic and nonmetastatic thyroid tumors. TCRdb reprocessed the PCR reads via MiXCR. The sample records 15,000 to 20,000 clones, under 35% being singletons. Patients were all untreated before their thyroid surgery. The sample comprised tumor tissue. The receptors stem from a female donor with papillary thyroid cancer or a benign thyroid nodule (not recorded which). Some clones in this sample may be carry-over from other donors' samples.

In this sample, this clone turned up many times. A clone one base away is much larger, so this may be a read error. The same CDR3 is also encoded by other DNA sequences in this sample. This rearrangement joins TRBV12-3 or TRBV12-4 to TRBJ1-1; tentative D call: TRBD1 (6 bases). The germline V and J ends were trimmed by 4 bases and 7 bases, with 7 bases remaining between them. There are 11 residues in the CDR3. The CDR3 nucleotides read TGTGCCAGCAGTTCCAGGGGTGAAGCTTTCTTT. It encodes CASSSRGEAFF.

This chain uses TRBV4-1 with TRBJ1-1, with D unclear. CDR3 size: 12 residues. Deletions cut 3 bases from V and 8 bases from J, with 10 bases between. Germline V lookup: CDR1 MGHRA, CDR2 YSYEKL. The CDR3 protein is CASSQGMSEAFF. The DNA for the CDR3 is TGCGCCAGCAGCCAGGGAATGTCAGAAGCTTTCTTT.

V usage is TRBV3-1 and J usage is TRBJ2-7; D possibly corresponds to TRBD1 (5 bases). The CDR3 contains 14 residues. Germline loops: CDR1 LGHDT, CDR2 YNNKEL (reference sequence). V lost 1 base and J lost 5, with 12 bases in between. The chain's CDR3 is CASSQAPARDEQYF. CDR3 nucleotide sequence: TGTGCCAGCAGCCAAGCCCCGGCCAGGGACGAGCAGTACTTC.

This clone was counted between two and nine times. The rearrangement joins TRBV6-5 to TRBJ2-2; tentative D call: TRBD2 (6 bases). The CDR3 extends over 16 amino acids. Germline V gives CDR1 MNHEY, CDR2 SVGAGI. V was shortened by 4 bases and J by 6 bases, with 18 bases between the two germline ends. CDR3 coding DNA: TGTGCCAGCAGTTGGTTACAGCCGGAGGGACCCGGGGAGCTGTTTTTT. Amino acids: CASSWLQPEGPGELFF.

In this sample, this clone is large (0.1 to 1%). The chain couples TRBV6-1 to TRBJ1-6, with 7 bases identical to TRBD1. This CDR3 has 13 residues. Looked up from germline, CDR1 is MNHNS and CDR2 is SASEGT. Trimming removed 8 bases from V and 7 bases from J; junction bases left unmatched: 5. The DNA for the CDR3 is TGTGCCAGCCGACAGGGAGGAAATTCACCCCTCCACTTT. Encoded protein: CASRQGGNSPLHF.

In its sample, this clone ranks as medium-sized. The chain links TRBV28 to TRBJ1-3; weak D call: TRBD1 (6 bases). Germline assignment: CDR1 MDHEN and CDR2 SYDVKM. Deletions cut 1 base from V and 4 bases from J, with 11 bases between. The CDR3 is made up of 15 amino acids. In DNA, the CDR3 is TGTGCCAGCAGTTTATCAGGGGTGGAGGGAAACACCATATATTTT. Translated: CASSLSGVEGNTIYF.

This clone showed up just a few times. The V and J genes are TRBV28 and TRBJ2-7; 7 nucleotides agree with TRBD1. Germline V gene data show CDR1 as MDHEN and CDR2 as SYDVKM. V shed 5 bases and J 5 bases; nucleotides not matched to a gene: 9. The CDR3 length is 14 residues. The CDR3 DNA sequence: TGTGCCAGCAGTCATCACGGACAGGCCCACGAGCAGTACTTC. Protein product: CASSHHGQAHEQYF.

This clone was seen ten or more times. This chain links TRBV29-1 with TRBJ2-3; 9 bases match TRBD1. This CDR3 region has 13 residues. V lost 8 bases and J lost 5; bases outside the gene matches: 8. CDR1 SQVTM and CDR2 ANQGSEA come from the germline V gene. The CDR3 reads CSPTWTGEDTQYF. The CDR3 region has the DNA TGCAGCCCGACGTGGACAGGGGAAGATACGCAGTATTTT.

This chain links TRBV3-1 with TRBJ1-2; 8 positions match TRBD1. Trimming cost V 4 bases and J 2 bases; bases outside gene matches: 3. The CDR3 runs to 14 residues. The V gene's germline CDR1 is LGHDT and CDR2 YNNKEL (reference sequence). CDR3 amino acids: CASSPGQENYGYTF. CDR3 DNA sequence: TGTGCCAGCAGCCCGGGACAGGAAAACTATGGCTACACCTTC. Filled out from reference TRBV3-1 and TRBJ1-2, the complete variable domain reads DTAVSQTPKYLVTQMGNDKSIKCEQNLGHDTMYWYKQDSKKFLKIMFSYNNKELIINETVPNRFSPKSPDKAHLNLHINSLELGDSAVYFCASSPGQENYGYTFGSGTRLTVV.

This clone was seen at least ten times. This chain joins TRBV29-1 and TRBJ2-3; D unclear. The V gene lost 4 bases and the J gene lost 0 bases, with 11 bases spanning the gap. Germline V gene lookup returns CDR1 SQVTM and CDR2 ANQGSEA. The CDR3 is made up of 14 amino acids. The CDR3 region has the DNA TGCAGCGTTGGTCTCTTTACTAGCACAGATACGCAGTATTTT. The encoded protein is CSVGLFTSTDTQYF.

The chain is built from TRBV9 and TRBJ2-7; 10 bases agree with TRBD1. The CDR3 spans 13 residues. V shed 4 bases and J 7 bases; nucleotides not matched to a gene: 5. CDR1 and CDR2 from the germline V gene are SGDLS and YYNGEE. The CDR3 nucleotides are TGTGCCAGCAGCATCGACAGGGGGCAAGAGCAGTACTTC. Protein: CASSIDRGQEQYF.

V usage is TRBV20-1 and J usage is TRBJ1-4; 8 bases line up with TRBD1. Germline V CDR1 and CDR2: DFQATT, SNEGSKA (reference sequence). The CDR3 is made up of 18 amino acids. Unmatched junction bases numbered 13, after V lost 4 bases and J lost 0 bases. The CDR3: CSATGGDRTSSTNEKLFF. CDR3 DNA: TGCAGTGCTACAGGAGGGGACAGGACCTCTTCAACTAATGAAAAACTGTTTTTT.

This clone ranks as medium-sized. V gene TRBV6-1 combines with J gene TRBJ1-5; D unresolved. The CDR3 loop spans 13 amino acids. Trimming stripped 0 bases from V and 5 bases from J, with 5 bases between. The germline V gene has CDR1 MNHNS and CDR2 SASEGT. The CDR3 reads CASSEARDQPQHF. CDR3 sequence (DNA): TGTGCCAGCAGTGAAGCCCGTGATCAGCCCCAGCATTTT.

The chain employs TRBV20-1 and TRBJ2-7; TRBD1 matches at 8 bases. Germline trimming cut 0 bases from V and 1 base from J; bases unmatched to any gene: 8. The CDR3 is made up of 16 amino acids. In germline, CDR1 is DFQATT, CDR2 SNEGSKA (reference sequence). The CDR3 here is CSAREGGTGGSYEQYF. The CDR3, as DNA: TGCAGTGCTAGAGAAGGTGGCACAGGGGGATCCTACGAGCAGTACTTC.

About this clone itself: A much more abundant neighbour one base away suggests this may be a read error. J is TRBJ2-2 and V is TRBV4-3, with 9 bases that match TRBD2. Unmatched junction bases numbered 10, after V lost 4 bases and J lost 7 bases. Looked up from germline, CDR1 is LGHNA and CDR2 is YSLEER. This CDR3 region has 16 residues. The CDR3 region is CASSLSGTSWVGELFF. For the CDR3, the DNA is TGCGCCAGCAGCCTCTCCGGGACTAGCTGGGTCGGGGAGCTGTTTTTT.

As concerns this clone: An end of the junction differs from the germline gene, which may be a read error. The V and J genes are TRBV20-1 and TRBJ1-5; tentative D call: TRBD1 (5 bases). Germline CDR1 and CDR2: DFQATT and SNEGSKA (reference sequence). This CDR3 contains 15 residues. CDR3 amino acids: CSASRQQTGNQPEHF. The DNA of the CDR3 is TGCAGTGCTAGCCGACAGCAGACTGGTAATCAGCCCGAGCATTTT.

This clone was seen a handful of times. The CDR3 DNA reads as TGTGCCAGCAAACCCTACGGGGGTTACGGCTATGGCTACACCTTC. This gives the protein CASKPYGGYGYGYTF. The gene calls are TRBV6-1 and TRBJ1-2; perhaps TRBD1 as D (5 bases). V lost 7 bases and J lost 4, with 19 bases in between. Germline V gene sequence: CDR1 MNHNS, CDR2 SASEGT. CDR3 length: 15 amino acids.

There are many counts of this clone. Written as DNA, the CDR3 is TGCAGTGCTAGACGAGGGGATGGCTACACCTTC. Translating it yields CSARRGDGYTF. The V gene is TRBV20-1, the J gene TRBJ1-2, with D tentatively TRBD1 (5 bases). V was clipped by 2 bases and J by 6 bases, with 7 bases between them. Germline V gene lookup returns CDR1 DFQATT and CDR2 SNEGSKA (reference sequence). The CDR3 consists of 11 residues.

This clone has a count of ten or more. The chain recombines TRBV20-1 with TRBJ2-7, with 10 bases identical to TRBD2. CDR1 is DFQATT and CDR2 is SNEGSKA in the germline V gene (reference sequence). The CDR3 length is 12 residues. With V trimmed by 5 bases and J by 6 bases, 4 bases remained unmatched. In nucleotides, the CDR3 is TGCAGTGCTCAGAAGCGGGAGGGCGAGCAGTACTTC. It encodes CSAQKREGEQYF.

The V call is TRBV18, the J call TRBJ1-1; 7 bases are a match to TRBD1. J was trimmed by 1 base and V by 6 bases; bases with no gene match: 11. The CDR3 contains 16 residues. From germline, CDR1 is KGHSH and CDR2 LQKENI. The DNA for the CDR3 is TGTGCCAGCTCGCCGGATTGGGACAGAGGGAACACTGAAGCTTTCTTT. Its protein is CASSPDWDRGNTEAFF. The full variable domain, completed using reference TRBV18 and TRBJ1-1, is NAGVMQNPRHLVRRRGQEARLRCSPMKGHSHVYWYRQLPEEGLKFMVYLQKENIIDESGMPKERFSAEFPKEGPSILRIQQVVRGDSAAYFCASSPDWDRGNTEAFFGQGTRLTVV.

This clone was observed many times. The chain couples TRBV19 to TRBJ2-1; 10 nucleotides line up with TRBD2. The CDR3 runs to 17 residues. Germline V gene lookup returns CDR1 LNHDA and CDR2 SQIVND (reference sequence). Losses at the gene ends were 0 bases for V and 6 bases for J; bases not matched to a gene: 8. The CDR3 loop is CASSIDLPSGSTNEQFF. The DNA of the CDR3 is TGTGCCAGTAGTATAGATCTCCCTAGCGGGAGTACCAATGAGCAGTTCTTC.

The chain uses TRBV13 and TRBJ2-1; D call uncertain. The CDR3 has 12 amino acids. Germline lookup yields CDR1 PRHDT and CDR2 FYEKMQ (reference sequence). V dropped 0 bases and J dropped 9 bases, with 6 bases sitting between them. The CDR3 is CASSLGLGEQFF. CDR3 DNA: TGTGCCAGCAGCTTAGGGTTGGGTGAGCAGTTCTTC.

The chain has TRBV6-1 and TRBJ2-2; tentative D call: TRBD2 (6 bases). This CDR3 has 15 amino acids. Germline CDR1 MNHNS, CDR2 SASEGT. Trimming removed 7 bases from V and 6 bases from J, with 18 bases in between. The CDR3 reads CASTRRGEKSGELFF. DNA of the CDR3: TGTGCCAGCACACGCCGCGGGGAGAAGTCCGGGGAGCTGTTTTTT.

This clone showed up many times. This rearrangement joins TRBV5-6 to TRBJ1-3; D is unresolved. Per the germline V gene, CDR1 is SGHDT and CDR2 is YYEEEE. Trimming left V 4 bases short and J 0 bases short, with 8 bases between. This CDR3 has 14 residues. The CDR3 here is CASSPLVSGNTIYF. The CDR3 DNA reads as TGTGCCAGCAGCCCCCTGGTCTCTGGAAACACCATATATTTT.

The chain combines TRBV6-1 with TRBJ1-1, with 8 bases matching TRBD1. Per germline, CDR1 MNHNS and CDR2 SASEGT. The trim removed 6 bases at V and 5 bases at J, leaving 8 bases unmatched. This CDR3 contains 14 residues. CDR3 DNA: TGTGCCAGCAGGATCGGACAGGGTTGGACTGAAGCTTTCTTT. Protein sequence: CASRIGQGWTEAFF.

This clone was counted a few times. The chain has TRBV4-1 and TRBJ2-7; possibly TRBD1 or TRBD2 for D (6 bases each). V lost 0 bases and J 2 bases, leaving 11 bases between the germline ends. The CDR3 loop spans 15 amino acids. The V gene's germline CDR1 is MGHRA and CDR2 YSYEKL. The CDR3 nucleotides read TGCGCCAGCAGCCAAGAAGGGGGGTTAGCCTACGAGCAGTACTTC. Protein: CASSQEGGLAYEQYF.

This clone appeared many times. The chain carries TRBV10-3 and TRBJ2-1, with TRBD2 matching over 8 bases. Germline V gene lookup returns CDR1 ENHRY and CDR2 SYGVKD. CDR3 length: 14 residues. With 11 bases clipped from V and 0 bases from J, the junction kept 6 bases outside the gene matches. In DNA, the CDR3 is TGTGCCGCAACCGGGACTAGCTCCTACAATGAGCAGTTCTTC. Protein sequence: CAATGTSSYNEQFF.

With respect to this clone: Being one base from a much bigger clone, this may be a read error. V is TRBV5-4 and J is TRBJ1-2; D not certain. CDR1 is SGHNT, CDR2 YYREEE, per germline (reference sequence). This CDR3 spans 13 amino acids. CDR3: CTSTRAGNYGYTF. The CDR3 nucleotides are TGTACCAGCACCCGGGCCGGGAACTATGGCTACACCTTC.

This clone was counted only a few times. This chain links TRBV19 with TRBJ2-7, with D unresolved. CDR1 is LNHDA, CDR2 SQIVND, per germline (reference sequence). Trimming left V 3 bases short and J 6 bases short, with 15 bases between. This CDR3 is built from 14 residues. The CDR3 DNA reads as TGTGCCAGTAGTATTTCAAGCAGCCTAAGCGAGCAGTACTTC. Its translation is CASSISSSLSEQYF.

As to this clone: One junction end disagrees with the germline gene, perhaps due to a read error. The CDR3 bases are TGTGCCAGCTCAGGACAAAGGGCAAGTGTCGGGCAGCTGTTTTTT. This translates into CASSGQRASVGQLFF. The V call is TRBV18, the J call TRBJ2-2, with D maybe TRBD1 (5 bases). Germline values: CDR1 KGHSH, CDR2 LQKENI. This CDR3 has 15 amino acids.